The 18 T cell receptor beta chains below come from one sample, sequenced in a study of response to subunit inactivated influenza vaccine. TCRdb re-called the RT-PCR reads with MiXCR, one entry per CDR3 protein. In the table there are 860,000 or so distinct CDR3 sequences, about 20% of which are singletons. The input for sequencing was PBMCs from blood, taken more than 4 days after vaccination. The source of these receptors is a man aged 45-65 years who received an inactivated influenza vaccine.

The sample holds a few counts of this clonotype. The chain recombines TRBV3-1 with TRBJ2-5; 10 bases are shared with TRBD1. Per germline, CDR1 LGHDT and CDR2 YNNKEL (reference sequence). Trimming took 6 bases from V and 7 from J; bases not matched to a gene: 17. The CDR3 is 17 amino acids. DNA of the CDR3: TGTGCCAGCAGTCCCGGGACAGGGGCTTTAGGCCGGGGGACCCAGTACTTC. Amino acid sequence: CASSPGTGALGRGTQYF.

The chain combines TRBV4-3 with TRBJ1-6, with a possible D match to TRBD1 (5 bases). Germline-derived CDR1 and CDR2 are LGHNA and YSLEER. Trimming shortened V by 0 bases and J by 7 bases, and 10 bases separated the two germline ends. This CDR3 spans 15 amino acids. The CDR3 DNA follows: TGCGCCAGCAGCCAAGACTTGAAGGGGAATTCACCCCTCCACTTT. Translation: CASSQDLKGNSPLHF.

This clonotype has just a few counts. The chain couples TRBV20-1 to TRBJ2-1; unclear D gene. This CDR3 has 15 residues. Germline CDR1 DFQATT, CDR2 SNEGSKA (reference sequence). With 1 base removed from V and 2 bases from J, the gap between germline ends came to 12 bases. The CDR3 DNA sequence: TGCAGTGCTAGAGTAGAGGACCGGGCCTACAATGAGCAGTTCTTC. It is translated as CSARVEDRAYNEQFF.

The rearrangement uses TRBV12-3 or TRBV12-4 and TRBJ2-1; tentatively, D is TRBD2 (5 bases). V lost 11 bases to trimming and J lost 0 bases, with 26 bases between them. The CDR3 length is 18 residues. The CDR3 DNA follows: TGTGCCTTCAGTTTAGCGTATACGCTCACCCGCTCCTACAATGAGCAGTTCTTC. Protein product: CAFSLAYTLTRSYNEQFF.

This clonotype was seen at least ten times. In nucleotides, the CDR3 is TGTGCCAGCAGCGGCCCCGGAGACGGTTACAACTATGGCTACACCTTC. Amino acids: CASSGPGDGYNYGYTF. V usage is TRBV9 and J usage is TRBJ1-2; no clear D gene. V was cut by 3 bases and J by 2 bases, with 17 bases left in between. Germline-derived CDR1 and CDR2 are SGDLS and YYNGEE. The CDR3 has 16 amino acids.

This chain connects TRBV4-3 to TRBJ2-3, with D perhaps matching TRBD2 (6 bases). The CDR3 contains 15 residues. Trimming cost V 6 bases and J 2 bases, with 15 bases left between them. The germline CDR1 and CDR2 sequences are LGHNA and YSLEER. The CDR3 DNA sequence: TGCGCCAGCAGTCGACTAGTTGGAATCACAGATACGCAGTATTTT. Translated, it gives CASSRLVGITDTQYF.

This clonotype has more than one count but fewer than ten. This sequence joins TRBV7-9 and TRBJ2-1; D is possibly TRBD2 (6 bases). The CDR3 loop spans 13 amino acids. Trimming stripped 2 bases from V and 8 bases from J, with 10 bases between. The V gene's germline CDR1 is SEHNR and CDR2 FQNEAQ (reference sequence). CDR3 amino acids: CASSLTGRYEQFF. In DNA, the CDR3 is TGTGCCAGCAGCTTAACGGGGAGGTATGAGCAGTTCTTC.

This sequence joins TRBV7-3 and TRBJ2-2; D call uncertain. Trimming stripped 4 bases from V and 7 bases from J, with 10 bases between. The CDR3 contains 13 residues. Germline values: CDR1 SGHTA, CDR2 FQGTGA. CDR3 DNA: TGTGCCAGCAGCTCTCCTCTGGGCGGGGAGCTGTTTTTT. Translated, it gives CASSSPLGGELFF.

The chain has TRBV2 and TRBJ2-2; TRBD1 is a possible D gene (6 bases). CDR3 length: 17 amino acids. V shed 11 bases and J shed 0 bases, with 22 bases lying between them. Germline V lookup: CDR1 SNHLY, CDR2 FYNNEI. The CDR3 sequence: CAFRPNYGTPNTGELFF. CDR3 bases: TGTGCCTTCAGACCTAACTACGGGACACCGAACACCGGGGAGCTGTTTTTT.

V and J are TRBV7-2 and TRBJ1-2, with D uncertain. CDR1 and CDR2 (germline): SGHTA, FQGNSA. CDR3 size: 12 residues. V was cut by 5 bases and J by 5 bases, with 9 bases left in between. The CDR3 coding sequence is TGTGCCAGCAGCCCAACAGCTTATGGCTACACCTTC. Its protein product is CASSPTAYGYTF.

In this sample, this clonotype turned up many times. The J gene is TRBJ2-7, the V gene TRBV5-1; the match to TRBD1 covers 9 bases. V gave up 5 bases and J gave up 0 bases; unmatched junction bases: 9. Per the germline V gene, CDR1 is SGHRS and CDR2 is YFSETQ. The CDR3 loop spans 16 amino acids. CDR3 nucleotides: TGCGCCAGCAGGAAAGACCCGGGACAGGGCTCCTACGAGCAGTACTTC. It is translated as CASRKDPGQGSYEQYF.

This clonotype was seen a few times. The chain links TRBV4-3 to TRBJ1-1; weak D call: TRBD1 (5 bases). Germline V gene lookup returns CDR1 LGHNA and CDR2 YSLEER. The CDR3 extends over 17 amino acids. Trimming pared 0 bases from V and 0 bases from J, leaving 14 bases between. CDR3: CASSQDWGASLNTEAFF. The CDR3 nucleotides read TGCGCCAGCAGCCAAGATTGGGGCGCGTCACTGAACACTGAAGCTTTCTTT.

This clonotype was observed a few times. The V gene is TRBV30, the J gene TRBJ2-6; D is ambiguous. CDR1 is GTSNPN and CDR2 is SVGIG in the germline V gene (reference sequence). V was shortened by 8 bases and J by 0 bases, with 11 bases between the two germline ends. CDR3 size: 14 residues. In nucleotides, the CDR3 is TGTGCCGGGTTGGCAAGCTCTGGGGCCAACGTCCTGACTTTC. Its protein is CAGLASSGANVLTF. Together with reference TRBV30 and TRBJ2-6, the CDR3 gives the full variable domain: SQTIHQWPATLVQPVGSPLSLECTVEGTSNPNLYWYRQAAGRGLQLLFYSVGIGQISSEVPQNLSASRPQDRQFILSSKKLLLSDSGFYLCAGLASSGANVLTFGAGSRLTVL.

Only a few counts were recorded for this clonotype. The chain combines TRBV6-5 with TRBJ2-1; TRBD1 or TRBD2 may be the D gene (6 bases each). The V gene lost 2 bases and the J gene lost 4 bases, with 9 bases spanning the gap. CDR3 length equals 14 residues. Per the germline V gene, CDR1 is MNHEY and CDR2 is SVGAGI. The CDR3 bases are TGTGCCAGCAGTTACAGGGGGAGGTACAATGAGCAGTTCTTC. This translates into CASSYRGRYNEQFF.

This clonotype was seen a handful of times. The J gene is TRBJ2-1, the V gene TRBV10-3; 11 bases are shared with TRBD2. This CDR3 has 20 amino acids. Germline loops: CDR1 ENHRY, CDR2 SYGVKD. J was trimmed by 5 bases and V by 8 bases; bases with no gene match: 23. CDR3 residues: CAISPPPRLAGGMGDNEQFF. Here the CDR3 DNA reads TGTGCCATCTCCCCGCCCCCGAGGCTAGCGGGAGGCATGGGGGACAATGAGCAGTTCTTC.

This clonotype occurred a few times. The rearrangement joins TRBV20-1 to TRBJ2-3, with D perhaps matching TRBD2 (7 bases). The V gene lost 3 bases and the J gene lost 2 bases, with 15 bases spanning the gap. In germline, CDR1 is DFQATT, CDR2 SNEGSKA (reference sequence). The CDR3 totals 15 residues. The CDR3: CSASGQRGATDTQYF. CDR3 nucleotides: TGCAGTGCTAGTGGACAACGGGGGGCCACAGATACGCAGTATTTT.

The chain uses TRBV6-5 and TRBJ2-7; D is tentatively TRBD1 or TRBD2 (5 bases each). V lost 4 bases and J lost 3, with 10 bases in between. Germline values: CDR1 MNHEY, CDR2 SVGAGI. There are 13 residues in the CDR3. Here the CDR3 reads CASSLEGYYEQYF. As DNA, the CDR3 is TGTGCCAGCAGTTTAGAGGGGTACTACGAGCAGTACTTC.

The chain is built from TRBV7-2 and TRBJ2-7; D is possibly TRBD1 or TRBD2 (5 bases each). The CDR3 is 13 amino acids. V lost 3 bases and J 6 bases, leaving 12 bases between the germline ends. The germline CDR1 and CDR2 sequences are SGHTA and FQGNSA. The CDR3 region is CASSFRDLGEQYF. The CDR3 region has the DNA TGTGCCAGCAGCTTCCGGGACCTCGGCGAGCAGTACTTC.